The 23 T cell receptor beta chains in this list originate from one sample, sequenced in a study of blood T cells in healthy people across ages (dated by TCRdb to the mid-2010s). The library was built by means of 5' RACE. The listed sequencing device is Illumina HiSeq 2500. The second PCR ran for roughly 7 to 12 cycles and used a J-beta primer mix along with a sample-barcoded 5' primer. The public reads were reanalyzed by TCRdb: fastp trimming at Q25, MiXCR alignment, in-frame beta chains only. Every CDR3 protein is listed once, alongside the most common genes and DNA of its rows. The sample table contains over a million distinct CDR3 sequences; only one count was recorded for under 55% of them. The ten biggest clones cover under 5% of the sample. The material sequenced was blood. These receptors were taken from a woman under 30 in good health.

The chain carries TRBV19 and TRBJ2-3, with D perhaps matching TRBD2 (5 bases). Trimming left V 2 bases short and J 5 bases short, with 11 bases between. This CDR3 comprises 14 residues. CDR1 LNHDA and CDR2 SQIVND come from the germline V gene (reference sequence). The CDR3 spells CASSITRDGDTQYF. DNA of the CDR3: TGTGCCAGTAGTATAACGAGGGATGGAGATACGCAGTATTTT.

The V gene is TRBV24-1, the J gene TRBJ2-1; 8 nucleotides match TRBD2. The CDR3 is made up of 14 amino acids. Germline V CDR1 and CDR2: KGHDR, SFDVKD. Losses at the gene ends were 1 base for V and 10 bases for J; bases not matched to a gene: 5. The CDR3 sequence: CATSDFSSGYEQFF. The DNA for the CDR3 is TGTGCCACCAGTGATTTTTCTAGCGGGTACGAGCAGTTCTTC.

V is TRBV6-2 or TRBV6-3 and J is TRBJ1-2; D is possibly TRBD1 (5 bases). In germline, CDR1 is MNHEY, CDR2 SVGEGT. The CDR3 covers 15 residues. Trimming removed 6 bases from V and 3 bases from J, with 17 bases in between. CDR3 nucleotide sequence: TGTGCCAGCAGGACCCAGATCGGGGCACACTATGGCTACACCTTC. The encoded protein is CASRTQIGAHYGYTF.

The DNA for the CDR3 is TGTGCCAGCAGTGGAGACAGGGGCAATGAAAAACTGTTTTTT. As protein: CASSGDRGNEKLFF. The rearrangement uses TRBV6-1 and TRBJ1-4, with TRBD1 matching 8 bases. The germline gives CDR1 MNHNS, CDR2 SASEGT. This CDR3 region has 14 residues. After removal of 4 bases from V and 5 bases from J, the junction contained 3 bases not matched to a gene.

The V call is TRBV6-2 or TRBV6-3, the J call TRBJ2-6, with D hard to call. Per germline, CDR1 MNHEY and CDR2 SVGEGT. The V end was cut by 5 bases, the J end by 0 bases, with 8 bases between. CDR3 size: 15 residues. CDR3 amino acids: CASSNGFSGANVLTF. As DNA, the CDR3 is TGTGCCAGCAGTAATGGGTTCTCTGGGGCCAACGTCCTGACTTTC.

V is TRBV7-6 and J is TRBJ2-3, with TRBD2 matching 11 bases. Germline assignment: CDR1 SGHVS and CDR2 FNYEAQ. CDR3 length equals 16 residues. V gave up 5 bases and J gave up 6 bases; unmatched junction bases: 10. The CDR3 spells CASSLGLAGSADTQYF. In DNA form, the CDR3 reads TGTGCCAGCAGCCTCGGACTAGCGGGTTCGGCGGATACGCAGTATTTT.

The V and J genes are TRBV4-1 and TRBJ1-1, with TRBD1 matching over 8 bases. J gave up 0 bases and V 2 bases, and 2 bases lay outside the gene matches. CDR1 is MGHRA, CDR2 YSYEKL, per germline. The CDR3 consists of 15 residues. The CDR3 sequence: CASSQLTGVNTEAFF. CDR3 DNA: TGCGCCAGCAGCCAACTGACAGGGGTGAACACTGAAGCTTTCTTT.

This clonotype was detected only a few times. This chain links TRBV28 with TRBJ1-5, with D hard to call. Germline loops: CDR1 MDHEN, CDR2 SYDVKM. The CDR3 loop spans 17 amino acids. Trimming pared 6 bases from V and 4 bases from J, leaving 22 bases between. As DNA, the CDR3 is TGTGCCAGCAGGACTAGACAATTAGGGATCGGGAATCAGCCCCAGCATTTT. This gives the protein CASRTRQLGIGNQPQHF.

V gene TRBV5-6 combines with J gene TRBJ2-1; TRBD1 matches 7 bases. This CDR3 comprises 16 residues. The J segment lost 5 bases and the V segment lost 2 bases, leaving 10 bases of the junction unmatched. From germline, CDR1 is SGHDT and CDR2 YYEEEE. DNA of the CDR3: TGTGCCAGCAGCTTTAGACGACAGGGATCGAACAATGAGCAGTTCTTC. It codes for CASSFRRQGSNNEQFF.

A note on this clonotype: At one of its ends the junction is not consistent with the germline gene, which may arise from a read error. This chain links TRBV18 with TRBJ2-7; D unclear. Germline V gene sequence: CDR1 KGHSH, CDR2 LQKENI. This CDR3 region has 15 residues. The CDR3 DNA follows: TGTGCCAGCTCACCACCCGGATACAGCTCCTACGGGCAGTACTTC. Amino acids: CASSPPGYSSYGQYF.

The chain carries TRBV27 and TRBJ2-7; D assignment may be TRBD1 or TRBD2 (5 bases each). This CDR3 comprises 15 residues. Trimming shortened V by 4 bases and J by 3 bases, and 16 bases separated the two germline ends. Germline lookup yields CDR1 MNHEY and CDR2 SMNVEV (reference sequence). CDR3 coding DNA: TGTGCCAGCAGTTCTTACTCGACAGCGGACTACGAGCAGTACTTC. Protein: CASSSYSTADYEQYF.

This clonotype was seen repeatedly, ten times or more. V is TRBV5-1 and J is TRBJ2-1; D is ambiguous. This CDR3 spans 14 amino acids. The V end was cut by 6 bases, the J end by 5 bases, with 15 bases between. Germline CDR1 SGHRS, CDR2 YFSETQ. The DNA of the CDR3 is TGCGCCAGCACATTCCGGACCGGTAACAATGAGCAGTTCTTC. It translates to CASTFRTGNNEQFF.

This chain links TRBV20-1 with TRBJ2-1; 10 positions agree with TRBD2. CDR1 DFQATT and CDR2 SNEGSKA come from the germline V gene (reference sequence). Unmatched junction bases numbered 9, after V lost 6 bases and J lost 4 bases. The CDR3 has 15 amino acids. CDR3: CSAYYPGLAYNEQFF. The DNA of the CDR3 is TGCAGTGCCTATTATCCGGGACTAGCGTACAATGAGCAGTTCTTC.

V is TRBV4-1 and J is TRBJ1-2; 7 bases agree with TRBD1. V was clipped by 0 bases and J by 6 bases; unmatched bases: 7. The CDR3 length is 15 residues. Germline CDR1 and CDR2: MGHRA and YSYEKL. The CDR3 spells CASSQDRSDRNGYTF. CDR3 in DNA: TGCGCCAGCAGCCAAGATCGATCGGACAGGAATGGCTACACCTTC.

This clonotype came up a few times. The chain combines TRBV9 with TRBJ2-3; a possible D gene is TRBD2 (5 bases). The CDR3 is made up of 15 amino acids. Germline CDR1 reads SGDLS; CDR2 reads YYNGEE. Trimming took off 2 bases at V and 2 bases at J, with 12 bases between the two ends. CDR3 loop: CASSVRADLTDTQYF. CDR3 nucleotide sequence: TGTGCCAGCAGCGTCCGAGCGGACCTCACAGATACGCAGTATTTT. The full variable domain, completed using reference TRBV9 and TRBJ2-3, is DSGVTQTPKHLITATGQRVTLRCSPRSGDLSVYWYQQSLDQGLQFLIQYYNGEERAKGNILERFSAQQFPDLHSELNLSSLELGDSALYFCASSVRADLTDTQYFGPGTRLTVL.

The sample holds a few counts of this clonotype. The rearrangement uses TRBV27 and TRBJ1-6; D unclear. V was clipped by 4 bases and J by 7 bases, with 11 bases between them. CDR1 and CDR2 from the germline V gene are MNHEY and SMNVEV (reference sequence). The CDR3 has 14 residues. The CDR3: CASSSVGSNSPLHF. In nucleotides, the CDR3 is TGTGCCAGCAGTTCGGTAGGCAGCAATTCACCCCTCCACTTT.

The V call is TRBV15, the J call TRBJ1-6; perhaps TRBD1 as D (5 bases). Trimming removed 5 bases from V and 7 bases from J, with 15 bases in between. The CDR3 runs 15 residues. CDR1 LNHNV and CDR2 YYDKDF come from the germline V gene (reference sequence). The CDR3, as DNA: TGTGCCACCAGCCCGAGGGGAGGCAGGAATTCACCCCTCCACTTT. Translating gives CATSPRGGRNSPLHF. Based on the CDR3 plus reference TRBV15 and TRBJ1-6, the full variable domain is DAMVIQNPRYQVTQFGKPVTLSCSQTLNHNVMYWYQQKSSQAPKLLFHYYDKDFNNEADTPDNFQSRRPNTSFCFLDIRSPGLGDTAMYLCATSPRGGRNSPLHFGNGTRLTVT.

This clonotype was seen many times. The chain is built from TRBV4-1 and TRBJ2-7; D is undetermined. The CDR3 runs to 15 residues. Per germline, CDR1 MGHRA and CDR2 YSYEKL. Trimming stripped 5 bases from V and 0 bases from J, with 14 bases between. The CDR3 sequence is CASSGRILDSYEQYF. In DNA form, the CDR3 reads TGCGCCAGCAGCGGACGGATTTTAGACTCCTACGAGCAGTACTTC.

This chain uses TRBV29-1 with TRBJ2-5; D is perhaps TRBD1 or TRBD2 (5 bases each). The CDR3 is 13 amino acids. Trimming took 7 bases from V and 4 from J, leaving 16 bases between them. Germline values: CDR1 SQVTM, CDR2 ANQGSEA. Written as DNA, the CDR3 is TGCAGCGGGAAGGGACGAATGGTAGAGACCCAGTACTTC. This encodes CSGKGRMVETQYF.

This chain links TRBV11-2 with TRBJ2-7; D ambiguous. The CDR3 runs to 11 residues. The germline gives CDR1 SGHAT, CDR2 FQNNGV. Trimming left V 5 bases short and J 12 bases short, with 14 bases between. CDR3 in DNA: TGTGCCAGCAGCCCATTAACGGACCTGTACTTC. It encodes CASSPLTDLYF. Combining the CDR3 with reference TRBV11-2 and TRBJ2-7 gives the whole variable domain EAGVAQSPRYKIIEKRQSVAFWCNPISGHATLYWYQQILGQGPKLLIQFQNNGVVDDSQLPKDRFSAERLKGVDSTLKIQPAKLEDSAVYLCASSPLTDLYFGPGTRLTVT.

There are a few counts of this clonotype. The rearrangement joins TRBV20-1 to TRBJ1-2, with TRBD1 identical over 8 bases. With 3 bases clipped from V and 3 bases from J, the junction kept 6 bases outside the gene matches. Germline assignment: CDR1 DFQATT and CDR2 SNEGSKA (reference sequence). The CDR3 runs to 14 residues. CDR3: CSASPTGVDYGYTF. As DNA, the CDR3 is TGCAGTGCTAGCCCGACAGGGGTGGACTATGGCTACACCTTC.

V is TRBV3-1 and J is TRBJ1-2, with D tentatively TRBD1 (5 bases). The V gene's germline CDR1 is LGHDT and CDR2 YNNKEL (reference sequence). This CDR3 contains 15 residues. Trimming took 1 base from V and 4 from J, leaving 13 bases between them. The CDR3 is CASSQGGGDLYGYTF. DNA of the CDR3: TGTGCCAGCAGCCAAGGGGGGGGGGACCTCTATGGCTACACCTTC.

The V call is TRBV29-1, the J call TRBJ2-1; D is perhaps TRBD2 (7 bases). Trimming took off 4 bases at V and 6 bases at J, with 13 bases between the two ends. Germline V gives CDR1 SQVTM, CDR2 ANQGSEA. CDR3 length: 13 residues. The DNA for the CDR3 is TGCAGCGTTGTGGCGGGGGCGGGCAATGAGCAGTTCTTC. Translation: CSVVAGAGNEQFF.